There are a few counts of the clone carrying this T cell receptor beta chain. Antigen specificity is unknown. These data belong to a study of vaccination and CD4 T cells after COVID-19. Study overall: Drawing of post-COVID samples took place a median roughly 100 days after diagnosis (range 35 to 161).

Once obtained from cultured CD4+ T cells, the DNA was sequenced using the Oncomine TCR Beta short-read assay. TCRdb analysed the PCR reads with MiXCR anew, one entry per CDR3 protein. The data contain 15,000 or so distinct CDR3 sequences, roughly half of them singletons. The CDR3 has 14 amino acids. Trimming cost V 3 bases and J 2 bases; bases outside gene matches: 3. The germline gives CDR1 SEHNR, CDR2 FQNEAQ (reference sequence). Treatment of the sample: approximately 9-day PBMC culture with coronavirus spike peptide pools or control peptides (ViraFEST assay). A half-volume replacement of the medium with fresh IL-2 medium was performed on days 3 and 7.

Specimen: CD4+ T cells from blood, cultured in vitro. The receptor comes from a human donor who had recovered from COVID-19. This chain joins TRBV7-9 and TRBJ1-2; TRBD1 matches 7 bases. In nucleotides, the CDR3 is TGTGCCAGCAGCTTTACAGGGGCCAACTATGGCTACACCTTC. This translates into CASSFTGANYGYTF.